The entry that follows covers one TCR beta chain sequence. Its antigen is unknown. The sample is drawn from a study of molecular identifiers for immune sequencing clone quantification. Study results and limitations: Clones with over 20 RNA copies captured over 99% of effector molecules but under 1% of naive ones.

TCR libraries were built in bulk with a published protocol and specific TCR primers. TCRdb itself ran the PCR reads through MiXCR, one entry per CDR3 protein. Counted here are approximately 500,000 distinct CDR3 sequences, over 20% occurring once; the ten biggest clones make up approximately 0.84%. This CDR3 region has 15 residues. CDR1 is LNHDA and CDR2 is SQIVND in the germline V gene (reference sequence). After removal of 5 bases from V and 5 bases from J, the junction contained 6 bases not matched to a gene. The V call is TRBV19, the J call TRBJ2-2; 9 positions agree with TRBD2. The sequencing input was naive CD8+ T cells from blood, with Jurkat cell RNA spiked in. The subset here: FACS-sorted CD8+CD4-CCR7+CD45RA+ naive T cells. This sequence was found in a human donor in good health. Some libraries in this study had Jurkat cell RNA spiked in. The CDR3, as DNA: TGTGCCAGTAGTTACGTGGCGGGAGGGACCGGGGAGCTGTTTTTT. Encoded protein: CASSYVAGGTGELFF.